This entry is about one T cell receptor beta chain. Its antigen is currently unknown. The entry originates in a study of immune evolution from preneoplasia to lung adenocarcinoma. Overall study findings and caveats: From normal lung to invasive adenocarcinoma, top clone frequencies appeared to decrease. Later-stage lesions appeared to have more T cells, more diversity, less clonality.

Sequenced by immunoSEQ multiplex PCR; TCRdb stores in-frame clones only, minus some. The sample includes approximately 5,000 clones, about 80% of them seen just once. This CDR3 spans 15 amino acids. The V gene end was trimmed by 3 bases and the J gene end by 2 bases; junction bases not matched to a gene: 5. Germline V gene lookup returns CDR1 MDHEN and CDR2 SYDVKM. The TCR was taken from a person aged 50-69 years with lung adenocarcinoma. Sample: FFPE normal lung tissue adjacent to the tumor. V and J are TRBV28 and TRBJ2-3, with 7 bases fitting TRBD2. The CDR3 sequence: CASSLPSGLTDTQYF. CDR3 coding DNA: TGTGCCAGCAGTTTGCCTAGCGGCCTCACAGATACGCAGTATTTT. Full variable domain (outside the CDR3, taken from reference TRBV28 and TRBJ2-3): DVKVTQSSRYLVKRTGEKVFLECVQDMDHENMFWYRQDPGLGLRLIYFSYDVKMKEKGDIPEGYSVSREKKERFSLILESASTNQTSMYLCASSLPSGLTDTQYFGPGTRLTVL.